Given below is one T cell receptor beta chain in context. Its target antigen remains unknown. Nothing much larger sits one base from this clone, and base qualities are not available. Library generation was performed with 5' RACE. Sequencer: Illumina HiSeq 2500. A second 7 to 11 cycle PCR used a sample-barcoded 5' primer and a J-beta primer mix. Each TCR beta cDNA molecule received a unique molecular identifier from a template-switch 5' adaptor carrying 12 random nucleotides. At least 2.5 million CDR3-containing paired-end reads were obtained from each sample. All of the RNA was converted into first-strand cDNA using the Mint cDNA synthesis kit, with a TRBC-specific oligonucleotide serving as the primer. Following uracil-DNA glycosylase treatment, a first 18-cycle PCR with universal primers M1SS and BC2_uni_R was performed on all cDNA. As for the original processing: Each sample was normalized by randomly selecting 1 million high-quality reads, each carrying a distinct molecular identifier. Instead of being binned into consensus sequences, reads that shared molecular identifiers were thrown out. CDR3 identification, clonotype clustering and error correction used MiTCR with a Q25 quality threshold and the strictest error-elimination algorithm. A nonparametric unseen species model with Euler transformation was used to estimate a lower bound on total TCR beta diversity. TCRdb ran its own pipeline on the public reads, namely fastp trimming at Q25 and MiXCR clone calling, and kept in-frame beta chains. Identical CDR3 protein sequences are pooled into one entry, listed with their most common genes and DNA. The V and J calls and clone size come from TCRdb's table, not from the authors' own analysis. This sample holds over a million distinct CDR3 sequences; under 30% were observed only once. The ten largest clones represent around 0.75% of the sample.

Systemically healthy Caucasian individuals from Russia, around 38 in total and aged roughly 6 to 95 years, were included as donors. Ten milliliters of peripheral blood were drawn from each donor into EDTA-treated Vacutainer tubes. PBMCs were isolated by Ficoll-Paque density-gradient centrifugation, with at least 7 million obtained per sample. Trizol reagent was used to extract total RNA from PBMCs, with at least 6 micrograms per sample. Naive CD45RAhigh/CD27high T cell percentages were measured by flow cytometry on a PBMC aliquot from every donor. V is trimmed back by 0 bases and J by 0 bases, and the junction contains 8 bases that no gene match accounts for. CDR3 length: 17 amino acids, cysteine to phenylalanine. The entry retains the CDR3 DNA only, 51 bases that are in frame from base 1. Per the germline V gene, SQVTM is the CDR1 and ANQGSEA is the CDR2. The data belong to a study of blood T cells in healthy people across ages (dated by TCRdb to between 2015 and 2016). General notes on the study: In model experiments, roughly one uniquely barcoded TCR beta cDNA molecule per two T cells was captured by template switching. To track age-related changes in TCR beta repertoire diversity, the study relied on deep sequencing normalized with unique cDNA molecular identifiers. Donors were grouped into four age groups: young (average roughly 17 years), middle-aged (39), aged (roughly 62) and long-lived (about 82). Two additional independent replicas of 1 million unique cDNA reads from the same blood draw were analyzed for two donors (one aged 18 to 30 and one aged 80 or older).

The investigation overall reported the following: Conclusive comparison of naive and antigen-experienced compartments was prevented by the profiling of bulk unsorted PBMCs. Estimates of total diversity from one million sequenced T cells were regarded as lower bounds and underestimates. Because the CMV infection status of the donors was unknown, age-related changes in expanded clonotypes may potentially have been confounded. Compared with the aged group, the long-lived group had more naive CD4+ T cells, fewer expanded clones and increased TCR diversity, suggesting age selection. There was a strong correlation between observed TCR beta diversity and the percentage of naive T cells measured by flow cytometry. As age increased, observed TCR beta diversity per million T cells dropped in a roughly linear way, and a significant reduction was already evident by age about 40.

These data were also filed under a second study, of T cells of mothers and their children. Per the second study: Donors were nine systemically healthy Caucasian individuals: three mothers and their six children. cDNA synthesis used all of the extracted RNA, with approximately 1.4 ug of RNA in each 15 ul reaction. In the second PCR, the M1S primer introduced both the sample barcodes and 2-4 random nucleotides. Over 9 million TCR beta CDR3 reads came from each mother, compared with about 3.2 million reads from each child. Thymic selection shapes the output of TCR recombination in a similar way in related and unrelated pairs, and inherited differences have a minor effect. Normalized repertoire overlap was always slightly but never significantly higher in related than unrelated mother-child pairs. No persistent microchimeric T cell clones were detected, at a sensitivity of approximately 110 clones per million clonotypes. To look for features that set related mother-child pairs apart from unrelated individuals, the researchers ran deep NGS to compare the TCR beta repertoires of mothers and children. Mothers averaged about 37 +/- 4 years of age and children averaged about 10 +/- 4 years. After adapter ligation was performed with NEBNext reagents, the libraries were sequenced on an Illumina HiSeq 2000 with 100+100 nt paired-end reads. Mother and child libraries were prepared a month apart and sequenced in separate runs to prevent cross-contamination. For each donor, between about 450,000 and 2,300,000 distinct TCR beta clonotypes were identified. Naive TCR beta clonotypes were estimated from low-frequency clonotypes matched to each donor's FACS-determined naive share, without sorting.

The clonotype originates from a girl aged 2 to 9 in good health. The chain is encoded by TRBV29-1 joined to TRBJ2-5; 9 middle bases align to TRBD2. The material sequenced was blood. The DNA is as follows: TGCAGCGTTGAAGATCTTGGGATAGCGGGGGACCAAGAGACCCAGTACTTC. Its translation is CSVEDLGIAGDQETQYF.